Presented here are 14 T cell receptor beta chains from one specimen sequenced in a study of control samples from healthy donors and cancer patients. The repertoire was sequenced with immunoSEQ multiplex PCR; TCRdb's copy has only in-frame clones and lacks some. The sample has roughly 190,000 clones; around 92% are singletons. The sequencing sample was made of blood. The origin of the receptors is a woman younger than 45 in good health.

The chain joins TRBV29-1 to TRBJ1-1; possible D gene TRBD1, 5 bases. The CDR3 has 12 amino acids. Deletions cut 4 bases from V and 4 bases from J, with 10 bases between. Germline CDR1 is SQVTM and CDR2 is ANQGSEA. CDR3 nucleotides: TGCAGCGTTGCTGGGGGGGGCACTGAAGCTTTCTTT. This encodes CSVAGGGTEAFF.

This chain links TRBV7-3 with TRBJ2-7; perhaps TRBD2 as D (7 bases). V was clipped by 2 bases and J by 2 bases, with 13 bases between them. Germline V gene lookup returns CDR1 SGHTA and CDR2 FQGTGA. The length of the CDR3 is 15 residues. The CDR3 here is CASSLGRGSPYEQYF. The CDR3 coding sequence is TGTGCCAGCAGCTTAGGGAGGGGGAGCCCCTACGAGCAGTACTTC.

The V gene is TRBV28, the J gene TRBJ2-1; D not certain. Germline assignment: CDR1 MDHEN and CDR2 SYDVKM. The germline V and J ends were trimmed by 4 bases and 9 bases, with 7 bases remaining between them. The CDR3 is 11 amino acids. Written as DNA, the CDR3 is TGTGCCAGCAGTTGGACGGCTGAGCAGTTCTTC. Amino acid sequence: CASSWTAEQFF.

This clone has only a few counts. V gene TRBV27 combines with J gene TRBJ1-5, with D possibly matching TRBD1 (6 bases). Germline V gene data show CDR1 as MNHEY and CDR2 as SMNVEV (reference sequence). Trimming left V 3 bases short and J 6 bases short, with 12 bases between. The CDR3 covers 14 residues. The CDR3 protein is CASSLTSGAQPQHF. The CDR3 DNA reads TGTGCCAGCAGTTTGACTTCGGGGGCTCAGCCCCAGCATTTT.

The chain recombines TRBV12-3 or TRBV12-4 with TRBJ1-4; no clear D gene. The germline V and J ends were trimmed by 3 bases and 8 bases, with 4 bases remaining between them. The CDR3 extends over 11 amino acids. CDR3 sequence (DNA): TGTGCCAGCAGTTTCGGGGAAAAACTGTTTTTT. Translated: CASSFGEKLFF.

The V call is TRBV7-6, the J call TRBJ1-4, with 8 bases lining up with TRBD1. Trimming took 5 bases from V and 8 from J; bases not matched to a gene: 13. Germline CDR1 and CDR2: SGHVS and FNYEAQ. The CDR3 has 16 residues. Written as DNA, the CDR3 is TGTGCCAGCAGCCCCGTTAAGGACAGGGTGGAAGAAAAACTGTTTTTT. This sequence encodes CASSPVKDRVEEKLFF.

This clone has a single count. The chain joins TRBV18 to TRBJ1-1; D unclear. In germline, CDR1 is KGHSH, CDR2 LQKENI. The CDR3 has 14 residues. V lost 1 base to trimming and J lost 0 bases, with 6 bases between them. The CDR3 nucleotides are TGTGCCAGCTCACCACAGGCGGTGAACACTGAAGCTTTCTTT. Its protein product is CASSPQAVNTEAFF.

V usage is TRBV9 and J usage is TRBJ1-4; the match to TRBD1 covers 9 bases. CDR1 SGDLS and CDR2 YYNGEE come from the germline V gene. The V and J ends lost 2 bases and 8 bases, in that order; junction bases with no gene match: 10. This CDR3 is 16 amino acids long. For the CDR3, the DNA is TGTGCCAGCAGCGTTGGGTTCACAGGGGGCGGGGAAAAACTGTTTTTT. It translates to CASSVGFTGGGEKLFF.

This chain uses TRBV2 with TRBJ2-7; 7 bases map to TRBD1. This CDR3 has 12 amino acids. Germline trimming cut 6 bases from V and 3 bases from J; bases unmatched to any gene: 2. CDR1 SNHLY and CDR2 FYNNEI come from the germline V gene. CDR3 sequence (DNA): TGTGCCAGCAGCCCAGGGGGCTACGAGCAGTACTTC. Its translation is CASSPGGYEQYF.

The chain couples TRBV19 to TRBJ2-5; the match to TRBD2 covers 8 bases. Germline lookup yields CDR1 LNHDA and CDR2 SQIVND (reference sequence). Trimming removed 6 bases from V and 5 bases from J; junction bases left unmatched: 8. This CDR3 is built from 14 residues. In DNA, the CDR3 is TGTGCCAGTAGACGGACGGGAGGGGGGGAGACCCAGTACTTC. This gives the protein CASRRTGGGETQYF.

This rearrangement joins TRBV28 to TRBJ2-6, with D possibly TRBD2 on 5 matching bases. Germline CDR1 MDHEN, CDR2 SYDVKM. V lost 5 bases and J 4 bases, leaving 12 bases between the germline ends. The CDR3 length is 15 residues. CDR3 nucleotides: TGTGCCAGCAGTCCCTCGGGGTCCGGGGCCAACGTCCTGACTTTC. This sequence encodes CASSPSGSGANVLTF.

This chain joins TRBV19 and TRBJ1-2, with 7 nucleotides matching TRBD1. The V and J ends lost 3 bases and 7 bases, in that order; junction bases with no gene match: 5. The CDR3 loop spans 13 amino acids. Germline values: CDR1 LNHDA, CDR2 SQIVND (reference sequence). The DNA of the CDR3 is TGTGCCAGTAGTATCCACAGGGGTCGTGGCTACACCTTC. Amino acids: CASSIHRGRGYTF. Complete variable domain (other parts from reference TRBV19 and TRBJ1-2): DGGITQSPKYLFRKEGQNVTLSCEQNLNHDAMYWYRQDPGQGLRLIYYSQIVNDFQKGDIAEGYSVSREKKESFPLTVTSAQKNPTAFYLCASSIHRGRGYTFGSGTRLTVV.

The rearrangement links TRBV5-8 to TRBJ2-7; 7 bases are a match to TRBD1. After removal of 4 bases from V and 0 bases from J, the junction contained 4 bases not matched to a gene. This CDR3 contains 14 residues. The germline V gene has CDR1 SGHTS and CDR2 YDEGEE. The CDR3 coding sequence is TGTGCCAGCAGCAGGGACAGACCCTCCTACGAGCAGTACTTC. As protein: CASSRDRPSYEQYF.

The chain links TRBV5-1 to TRBJ2-3; 7 bases map to TRBD2. J was trimmed by 4 bases and V by 3 bases; bases with no gene match: 5. The CDR3 spans 14 residues. Germline-derived CDR1 and CDR2 are SGHRS and YFSETQ. The CDR3, as DNA: TGCGCCAGCAGCTCTGGCGGGGGTCCAGATACGCAGTATTTT. This gives the protein CASSSGGGPDTQYF.